Listed here are 28 T cell receptor beta chains from one sample, sequenced in a study of blood T cell repertoires in COVID-19. Sequenced by immunoSEQ multiplex PCR; TCRdb stores in-frame clones only, minus some. The sample contains about 220,000 clones, around 88% of which appear only once. The sequencing input was PBMCs or T cells enriched from blood (not recorded which). These receptors originate from a woman aged 40 to 55 with acute COVID-19.

The chain has TRBV5-6 and TRBJ1-2; 7 positions match TRBD1. The CDR3 extends over 17 amino acids. The trim removed 1 base at V and 1 base at J, leaving 10 bases unmatched. The germline V gene encodes CDR1 SGHDT and CDR2 YYEEEE. This CDR3 reads CASSLYFAGGFNYGYTF. The CDR3, as DNA: TGTGCCAGCAGCTTGTATTTCGCAGGGGGTTTTAACTATGGCTACACCTTC.

This chain joins TRBV6-5 and TRBJ2-7; TRBD1 matches 12 bases. The CDR3 spans 15 residues. From germline, CDR1 is MNHEY and CDR2 SVGAGI. J lost 6 bases, V lost 7 bases, and 10 bases had no gene match. CDR3 sequence: CASTTPGTGGSEQYF. DNA for the CDR3: TGTGCCAGCACCACCCCCGGGACAGGGGGCAGCGAGCAGTACTTC.

The chain links TRBV24-1 to TRBJ1-1, with a weak D call TRBD1 (6 bases). V was pared by 4 bases and J by 10 bases, with 15 bases between. This CDR3 has 13 residues. In germline, CDR1 is KGHDR, CDR2 SFDVKD. The CDR3 sequence: CATSDLRGGGAFF. CDR3 nucleotide sequence: TGTGCCACCAGTGACCTCCGGGGAGGGGGAGCTTTCTTT.

The chain uses TRBV10-3 and TRBJ2-7, with D hard to call. Germline assignment: CDR1 ENHRY and CDR2 SYGVKD. The ends were cut back, 2 bases at V and 1 base at J, with 9 bases in the middle. The CDR3 extends over 14 amino acids. The CDR3 here is CAISEAQKSYEQYF. DNA of the CDR3: TGTGCCATCAGTGAGGCTCAGAAGTCCTACGAGCAGTACTTC.

The chain carries TRBV5-1 and TRBJ1-2; D is unclear. CDR3 size: 14 residues. Germline V gene lookup returns CDR1 SGHRS and CDR2 YFSETQ. V shed 0 bases and J shed 0 bases, with 6 bases lying between them. This CDR3 reads CASSLATANYGYTF. In DNA form, the CDR3 reads TGCGCCAGCAGCTTGGCCACTGCTAACTATGGCTACACCTTC.

V is TRBV18 and J is TRBJ1-2; tentative D call: TRBD1 (5 bases). This CDR3 spans 18 amino acids. Trimming removed 2 bases at V and 4 bases at J, with 23 bases between. Germline values: CDR1 KGHSH, CDR2 LQKENI. The CDR3 spells CASSPITPTGRGVYGYTF. CDR3 nucleotides: TGTGCCAGCTCACCAATTACCCCGACGGGTAGGGGCGTCTATGGCTACACCTTC.

This clone occurred once. J is TRBJ1-4 and V is TRBV3-1 (or the pseudogene TRBV3-2), with TRBD1 identical over 7 bases. The germline CDR1 and CDR2 sequences are LGHDT and YNNKEL (reference sequence). J was trimmed by 5 bases and V by 1 base; bases with no gene match: 13. The CDR3 totals 18 residues. CDR3 sequence reads: CASSQGWVGGKTNEKLFF. DNA for the CDR3: TGTGCCAGCAGCCAAGGGTGGGTAGGGGGCAAGACGAATGAAAAACTGTTTTTT.

The chain has TRBV19 and TRBJ1-3; unclear D gene. This CDR3 is 14 amino acids long. Germline assignment: CDR1 LNHDA and CDR2 SQIVND (reference sequence). Trimming left V 7 bases short and J 0 bases short, with 10 bases between. The DNA for the CDR3 is TGTGCCAGTACCCGGAGTGTCTCTGGAAACACCATATATTTT. Protein product: CASTRSVSGNTIYF.

This chain uses TRBV10-3 with TRBJ1-1; 8 bases match TRBD1. Losses at the gene ends were 5 bases for V and 6 bases for J; bases not matched to a gene: 14. Germline V CDR1 and CDR2: ENHRY, SYGVKD. This CDR3 has 16 residues. The CDR3 reads CAISSTVGRGQAEAFF. CDR3 DNA: TGTGCCATCAGTAGTACGGTCGGCAGGGGGCAGGCTGAAGCTTTCTTT.

This chain joins TRBV2 and TRBJ1-3; 7 bases are shared with TRBD1. The ends lost 4 bases at V and 3 bases at J; junction bases unmatched: 9. The CDR3 is 16 residues long. CDR1 SNHLY and CDR2 FYNNEI come from the germline V gene. CDR3 nucleotides: TGTGCCAGCAGTGTCCGACAGGGTCGGGGTGGAAACACCATATATTTT. Its protein is CASSVRQGRGGNTIYF.

V gene TRBV7-9 combines with J gene TRBJ2-7; tentative D call: TRBD1 (6 bases). With 4 bases removed from V and 4 bases from J, the gap between germline ends came to 14 bases. CDR1 and CDR2 from the germline V gene are SEHNR and FQNEAQ (reference sequence). CDR3 length equals 14 residues. In nucleotides, the CDR3 is TGTGCCAGCAGCTCCCCGGGACAAGAGTACGAGCAGTACTTC. Encoded protein: CASSSPGQEYEQYF.

V and J are TRBV28 and TRBJ2-7, with 12 positions matching TRBD2. The CDR3 runs 14 residues. The germline gives CDR1 MDHEN, CDR2 SYDVKM. Unmatched junction bases numbered 3, after V lost 4 bases and J lost 5 bases. The CDR3 loop reads CASSYTSGRNEQYV. DNA for the CDR3: TGTGCCAGCAGTTACACTAGCGGGAGGAACGAGCAGTACGTC.

This clone was picked up a small number of times. The rearrangement joins TRBV6-5 to TRBJ2-1; the D is unclear. From germline, CDR1 is MNHEY and CDR2 SVGAGI. V lost 6 bases and J 9 bases, leaving 12 bases between the germline ends. The CDR3 is made up of 12 amino acids. CDR3 residues: CASRRLGPEQFF. Written as DNA, the CDR3 is TGTGCCAGCAGGAGACTGGGTCCTGAGCAGTTCTTC.

The genes are TRBV9 and TRBJ2-3; 14 nucleotides line up with TRBD2. CDR1 and CDR2 (germline): SGDLS, YYNGEE. The length of the CDR3 is 19 residues. V shed 0 bases and J 0 bases; nucleotides not matched to a gene: 6. CDR3 sequence (DNA): TGTGCCAGCAGCGTAGAGTTGGGACTAGCGGGGGCTAGCACAGATACGCAGTATTTT. Protein product: CASSVELGLAGASTDTQYF.

The V gene is TRBV28, the J gene TRBJ1-1; unclear D gene. The V end lost 2 bases, the J end lost 4 bases, and 5 bases lay between the germline ends. The CDR3 sequence is 12 residues long. CDR1 is MDHEN, CDR2 SYDVKM, per germline. The CDR3 reads CASSLAVTEAFF. The CDR3 DNA reads TGTGCCAGCAGTTTAGCGGTCACTGAAGCTTTCTTT.

This rearrangement joins TRBV7-2 to TRBJ2-2, with D perhaps matching TRBD2 (6 bases). This CDR3 is built from 16 residues. V was trimmed by 4 bases and J by 5 bases, leaving 17 bases between them. Germline CDR1 is SGHTA and CDR2 is FQGNSA. CDR3 nucleotides: TGTGCCAGCAGCTCAATCCCCGGGACTCTAACCGGGGAGCTGTTTTTT. The encoded protein is CASSSIPGTLTGELFF.

This rearrangement joins TRBV6-2 or TRBV6-3 to TRBJ2-3, with 8 bases identical to TRBD2. Germline CDR1 and CDR2: MNHEY and SVGEGT. The CDR3 contains 19 residues. Losses at the gene ends were 0 bases for V and 0 bases for J; bases not matched to a gene: 11. The CDR3, as DNA: TGTGCCAGCAGTTACTCGGGCCTGCTAGCGGGTTTAAGCACAGATACGCAGTATTTT. Protein sequence: CASSYSGLLAGLSTDTQYF.

The chain couples TRBV5-4 to TRBJ2-1; 9 bases agree with TRBD2. Germline trimming cut 0 bases from V and 0 bases from J; bases unmatched to any gene: 10. Germline V gene data show CDR1 as SGHNT and CDR2 as YYREEE (reference sequence). The CDR3 is 19 amino acids. CDR3 sequence: CASSLGLAGPLSSYNEQFF. In DNA, the CDR3 is TGTGCCAGCAGCTTGGGTCTAGCGGGGCCGCTTAGCTCCTACAATGAGCAGTTCTTC.

This clone was counted a few times. This chain uses TRBV14 with TRBJ1-2; 9 bases fit TRBD1. Trimming at V came to 4 bases and at J to 6 bases, leaving 6 bases not matched to a gene. The CDR3 runs to 14 residues. Germline CDR1 and CDR2: SGHDN and FVKESK. The CDR3 nucleotides read TGTGCCAGCAGCCTAACAGGGGGCAGCGATGGCTACACCTTC. Translated, it gives CASSLTGGSDGYTF.

This chain links TRBV19 with TRBJ1-3, with D perhaps matching TRBD1 (6 bases). This CDR3 has 15 amino acids. V lost 4 bases and J lost 1, with 11 bases in between. The germline V gene has CDR1 LNHDA and CDR2 SQIVND (reference sequence). The DNA of the CDR3 is TGTGCCAGTAGTAACAGGGAGTCTTCTGGAAACACCATATATTTT. This gives the protein CASSNRESSGNTIYF.

V is TRBV7-2 and J is TRBJ1-5; D uncertain. The germline CDR1 and CDR2 sequences are SGHTA and FQGNSA. The CDR3 is 14 residues long. V was shortened by 2 bases and J by 0 bases, with 5 bases between the two germline ends. The CDR3 nucleotides are TGTGCCAGCAGCTTACAGTATAGCAATCAGCCCCAGCATTTT. It yields the protein CASSLQYSNQPQHF.

This clone was counted once. The chain has TRBV5-5 and TRBJ1-2, with D possibly being TRBD1 (5 bases). CDR1 and CDR2 (germline): SGHKS, YYEKEE (reference sequence). There are 16 residues in the CDR3. Trimming pared 1 base from V and 2 bases from J, leaving 15 bases between. Here the CDR3 DNA reads TGTGCCAGCAGCTTGTCGCGGGGAGGGGTCAACTATGGCTACACCTTC. Its protein is CASSLSRGGVNYGYTF.

This chain links TRBV29-1 with TRBJ2-2, with D perhaps TRBD2 (6 bases). Trimming pared 2 bases from V and 1 base from J, leaving 11 bases between. Per germline, CDR1 SQVTM and CDR2 ANQGSEA. The CDR3 has 15 amino acids. The chain's CDR3 is CSVEKGLGNTGELFF. The CDR3, as DNA: TGCAGCGTTGAAAAGGGACTCGGGAACACCGGGGAGCTGTTTTTT.

The rearrangement uses TRBV30 and TRBJ1-4; 7 bases are a match to TRBD1. V shed 1 base, J shed 14 bases, and the junction held 13 bases outside the gene matches. This CDR3 spans 14 amino acids. Germline V CDR1 and CDR2: GTSNPN, SVGIG (reference sequence). The CDR3 spells CAWSAGTAEGELFF. Written as DNA, the CDR3 is TGTGCCTGGAGTGCCGGGACAGCCGAAGGCGAGCTGTTTTTT. The entire variable domain, with the rest obtained from reference TRBV30 and TRBJ1-4, is as follows: SQTIHQWPATLVQPVGSPLSLECTVEGTSNPNLYWYRQAAGRGLQLLFYSVGIGQISSEVPQNLSASRPQDRQFILSSKKLLLSDSGFYLCAWSAGTAEGELFFGSGTQLSVL.

Only one count was recorded for this clone. J is TRBJ1-1 and V is TRBV29-1; no reliable D call. The length of the CDR3 is 14 residues. Trimming removed 6 bases from V and 1 base from J, with 15 bases in between. Germline CDR1 reads SQVTM; CDR2 reads ANQGSEA. In DNA form, the CDR3 reads TGCAGCGTGACCCGGAGGACGGGGAACACTGAAGCTTTCTTT. Translated: CSVTRRTGNTEAFF.

The genes are TRBV4-1 and TRBJ2-5; 8 bases are shared with TRBD2. The germline gives CDR1 MGHRA, CDR2 YSYEKL. Trimming took 0 bases from V and 1 from J; bases not matched to a gene: 13. This CDR3 contains 19 residues. The CDR3 is CASSQDLRVASGPQETQYF. The CDR3 DNA reads as TGCGCCAGCAGCCAAGATCTTCGGGTGGCTAGCGGGCCCCAAGAGACCCAGTACTTC.

A single count supports this clone. The genes are TRBV30 and TRBJ1-1, with 8 positions matching TRBD1. Trimming removed 5 bases from V and 2 bases from J; junction bases left unmatched: 4. CDR1 is GTSNPN and CDR2 is SVGIG in the germline V gene (reference sequence). CDR3 size: 13 residues. Here the CDR3 DNA reads TGTGCCTGGTCGGGACAGGAAAACACTGAAGCTTTCTTT. It encodes CAWSGQENTEAFF.

This sequence joins TRBV2 and TRBJ2-3; 12 bases map to TRBD2. The CDR3 is 17 residues long. Germline lookup yields CDR1 SNHLY and CDR2 FYNNEI. The ends lost 1 base at V and 1 base at J; junction bases unmatched: 3. CDR3 sequence: CASSEGPSGRGTDTQYF. The CDR3 DNA follows: TGTGCCAGCAGTGAAGGGCCTAGCGGGAGGGGCACAGATACGCAGTATTTT.